These 18 T cell receptor beta chains were all obtained from the same sample, sequenced in a study of blood T cells in healthy people across ages. For the second PCR, which ran for about 6 to 11 cycles, a sample-barcoded 5' primer and a J-beta primer mix were used. MiXCR was run by TCRdb on the 5' RACE reads, yielding one entry per CDR3 protein. The sample contains about 1.8 million distinct CDR3 sequences, around half of which appear only once. Sequenced input: blood. The receptors stem from a woman between 40 and 55 years old in good health.

V is TRBV20-1 and J is TRBJ2-3; 9 nucleotides agree with TRBD2. The CDR3 covers 14 residues. Germline V gene lookup returns CDR1 DFQATT and CDR2 SNEGSKA (reference sequence). Germline trimming cut 0 bases from V and 7 bases from J; bases unmatched to any gene: 5. CDR3 sequence (DNA): TGCAGTGCTAGAGACCAGCGGGGGGACTATACGCAGTATTTT. It translates to CSARDQRGDYTQYF.

This sequence joins TRBV7-2 and TRBJ2-7; a weak D match, TRBD2 (7 bases). The CDR3 is 17 amino acids. CDR1 is SGHTA, CDR2 FQGNSA, per germline. Trimming took off 5 bases at V and 7 bases at J, with 27 bases between the two ends. In DNA, the CDR3 is TGTGCCAGCAGCCCCCAAGGTGGGGGAGGGGGTTACAATGAGCAGTACTTC. Protein product: CASSPQGGGGGYNEQYF.

This clonotype was seen a handful of times. The V call is TRBV29-1, the J call TRBJ2-5; perhaps TRBD2 as D (6 bases). Trimming cost V 0 bases and J 5 bases, with 16 bases left between them. CDR1 is SQVTM, CDR2 ANQGSEA, per germline. The CDR3 has 15 residues. The CDR3, as DNA: TGCAGCGTTGAAGATACGACTAGTTTTCAGGAGACCCAGTACTTC. Protein sequence: CSVEDTTSFQETQYF.

The rearrangement links TRBV5-1 to TRBJ2-1, with D hard to call. The V gene's germline CDR1 is SGHRS and CDR2 YFSETQ. The ends were cut back, 5 bases at V and 7 bases at J, with 13 bases in the middle. The CDR3 is made up of 13 amino acids. The DNA of the CDR3 is TGCGCCAGCAGTTTTCCAAAACGAAATGAGCAGTTCTTC. Its protein product is CASSFPKRNEQFF.

This chain joins TRBV10-3 and TRBJ2-7, with 7 bases that match TRBD1. From germline, CDR1 is ENHRY and CDR2 SYGVKD. The CDR3 runs 12 residues. The ends lost 10 bases at V and 3 bases at J; junction bases unmatched: 6. In nucleotides, the CDR3 is TGTGCCACGCTCGGGGACAGCTACGAGCAGTACTTC. It specifies CATLGDSYEQYF.

This chain connects TRBV9 to TRBJ1-1; D gene uncertain. V was trimmed by 4 bases and J by 0 bases, leaving 10 bases between them. From germline, CDR1 is SGDLS and CDR2 YYNGEE. The CDR3 spans 14 residues. This chain's CDR3 is CASSPQRMNTEAFF. In DNA, the CDR3 is TGTGCCAGCAGCCCCCAGCGGATGAACACTGAAGCTTTCTTT.

The genes are TRBV9 and TRBJ2-1, with 7 nucleotides matching TRBD2. The CDR3 is made up of 16 amino acids. Unmatched junction bases numbered 6, after V lost 0 bases and J lost 3 bases. CDR1 and CDR2 from the germline V gene are SGDLS and YYNGEE. In DNA form, the CDR3 reads TGTGCCAGCAGCGTAGAACCGGGGGACTACTACAATGAGCAGTTCTTC. Protein sequence: CASSVEPGDYYNEQFF.

This clonotype showed up just a few times. V usage is TRBV7-2 and J usage is TRBJ2-5, with 8 bases aligning to TRBD2. Losses at the gene ends were 3 bases for V and 4 bases for J; bases not matched to a gene: 4. Germline CDR1 is SGHTA and CDR2 is FQGNSA. The CDR3 has 14 residues. The CDR3 DNA reads as TGTGCCAGCAGCTTGCGGGGGGAATCAGAGACCCAGTACTTC. Amino acid sequence: CASSLRGESETQYF.

The chain couples TRBV9 to TRBJ1-6; D is perhaps TRBD1 (5 bases). The CDR3 consists of 15 residues. CDR1 and CDR2 from the germline V gene are SGDLS and YYNGEE. Trimming stripped 4 bases from V and 10 bases from J, with 18 bases between. DNA of the CDR3: TGTGCCAGCAGCCTGACCCTGGGTGGGGGATCACCCCTCCACTTT. Its protein product is CASSLTLGGGSPLHF.

In this sample, this clonotype turned up a few times. The chain links TRBV6-5 to TRBJ2-5; D is uncertain. The CDR3 consists of 16 residues. Between the trimmed V and J ends, which lost 0 bases and 5 bases, there was a span of 16 bases. Germline CDR1 reads MNHEY; CDR2 reads SVGAGI. CDR3 sequence (DNA): TGTGCCAGCAGTTACTCGACCCCGGGCTATAGCGAGACCCAGTACTTC. Translated: CASSYSTPGYSETQYF.

This chain links TRBV29-1 with TRBJ2-1, with 11 bases lining up with TRBD2. Per the germline V gene, CDR1 is SQVTM and CDR2 is ANQGSEA. V lost 3 bases to trimming and J lost 13 bases; unmatched junction nucleotides: 5. The CDR3 is made up of 12 amino acids. In DNA, the CDR3 is TGCAGCGTTGATTCGACTAGCGGGAAACAGTTCTTC. Residues: CSVDSTSGKQFF.

This clonotype was seen only a few times. The chain couples TRBV24-1 to TRBJ2-5; maybe TRBD1 (6 bases). Trimming left V 5 bases short and J 2 bases short, with 11 bases between. This CDR3 is 14 amino acids long. Germline-derived CDR1 and CDR2 are KGHDR and SFDVKD. The CDR3 loop is CATSGSGQQETQYF. The DNA of the CDR3 is TGTGCCACCAGTGGATCCGGACAGCAAGAGACCCAGTACTTC.

Only a few counts were recorded for this clonotype. This chain joins TRBV29-1 and TRBJ1-4; TRBD1 is a possible D gene (5 bases). The CDR3 covers 15 residues. The germline V gene encodes CDR1 SQVTM and CDR2 ANQGSEA. V was clipped by 5 bases and J by 5 bases, with 18 bases between them. The CDR3 nucleotides read TGCAGCGTTTTTGGACGCGGGACCCTCAATGAAAAACTGTTTTTT. Translation: CSVFGRGTLNEKLFF.

Notes on this clonotype: This clone may be a read error of a much larger clone one base away. The V gene is TRBV9, the J gene TRBJ2-1, with 9 bases fitting TRBD2. The V segment lost 2 bases and the J segment 13 bases; nucleotides outside the gene matches: 13. Germline CDR1 and CDR2: SGDLS and YYNGEE. The length of the CDR3 is 15 residues. CDR3 in DNA: TGTGCCAGCAGCGTGGAAGCGGGGGGAGGAGAGACCCAGTTCTTC. It specifies CASSVEAGGGETQFF.

The chain uses TRBV12-3 or TRBV12-4 and TRBJ2-1; 7 nucleotides match TRBD2. V shed 7 bases and J 3 bases; nucleotides not matched to a gene: 9. The CDR3 spans 15 residues. CDR3 loop: CASTLEASGYNEQFF. In nucleotides, the CDR3 is TGTGCCAGCACCCTAGAAGCTAGCGGCTACAATGAGCAGTTCTTC.

The V call is TRBV29-1, the J call TRBJ2-1; 8 nucleotides line up with TRBD2. The CDR3 spans 16 residues. Per germline, CDR1 SQVTM and CDR2 ANQGSEA. Trimming took 1 base from V and 2 from J; bases not matched to a gene: 7. CDR3 coding DNA: TGCAGCGTTGAAGGGAAGACAGCGGGGGCCTACAATGAGCAGTTCTTC. Protein product: CSVEGKTAGAYNEQFF.

This clonotype was observed a handful of times. This rearrangement joins TRBV4-3 to TRBJ2-4, with 7 bases identical to TRBD1. The J call could be wrong; TRBJ2-7 is a better fit for the DNA end. The length of the CDR3 is 15 residues. Germline V gives CDR1 LGHNA, CDR2 YSLEER. CDR3 sequence reads: CASSQDFQGQYEQYF. The CDR3 nucleotides read TGCGCCAGCAGCCAAGATTTTCAGGGACAGTACGAGCAGTACTTC.

The chain uses TRBV12-3 or TRBV12-4 and TRBJ2-1, with TRBD1 matching 7 bases. Germline trimming cut 3 bases from V and 8 bases from J; bases unmatched to any gene: 4. The CDR3 sequence is 13 residues long. CDR3 sequence (DNA): TGTGCCAGCAGTTTTGAACAGGGGCATGAGCAGTTCTTC. Translating it yields CASSFEQGHEQFF.